The clone carrying this T cell receptor beta chain was observed at least ten times. Its cognate antigen is unknown. The entry originates in a study of human T cells and chemical hapten exposure. V was pared by 6 bases and J by 0 bases, with 5 bases of the junction left unmatched. Germline lookup yields CDR1 SNHLY and CDR2 FYNNEI. The CDR3 is made up of 15 amino acids. MiXCR was run by TCRdb on the RACE reads, yielding one entry per CDR3 protein. The sample lists some 49,000 distinct CDR3 sequences, about 9% occurring once. Whole-study results and caveats: High-frequency TCRs, those above 1 in 1000, stayed the same after DPC sensitization. Donors' alopecia may make their immune response differ from healthy people's. Among expanded TCRs, significantly more large CDR3 similarity clusters formed than among controls.

Time point indicated: patch test 1, 2 weeks after DPC sensitization. Treatment given: therapeutic diphenylcyclopropenone sensitization with weekly scalp DPC. Patients had alopecia, were aged 18 to 70, and were not pregnant. This sample comprised whole blood, obtained in connection with sensitization to the hapten diphenylcyclopropenone (DPC). This chain connects TRBV2 to TRBJ1-5; TRBD1 agrees at 7 bases. This TCR derives from a woman aged 45-59 years with alopecia areata. Some clones in this sample may be carry-over from other donors' samples. In DNA form, the CDR3 reads TGTGCCAGCAGGGCGGGACAGAATAGCAATCAGCCCCAGCATTTT. It codes for CASRAGQNSNQPQHF.